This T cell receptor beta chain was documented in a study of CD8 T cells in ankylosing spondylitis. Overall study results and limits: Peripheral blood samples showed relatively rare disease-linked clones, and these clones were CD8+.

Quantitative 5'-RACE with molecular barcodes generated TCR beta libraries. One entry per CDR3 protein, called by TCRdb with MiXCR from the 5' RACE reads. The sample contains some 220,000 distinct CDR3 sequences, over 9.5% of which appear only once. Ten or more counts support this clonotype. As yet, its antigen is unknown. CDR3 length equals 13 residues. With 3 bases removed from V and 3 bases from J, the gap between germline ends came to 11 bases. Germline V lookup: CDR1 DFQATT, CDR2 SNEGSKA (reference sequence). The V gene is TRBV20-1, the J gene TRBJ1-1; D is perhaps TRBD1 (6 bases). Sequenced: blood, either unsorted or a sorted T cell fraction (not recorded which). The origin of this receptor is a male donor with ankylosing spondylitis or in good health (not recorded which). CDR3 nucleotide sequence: TGCAGTGCTAGTAAGGGGGACGACACTGAAGCTTTCTTT. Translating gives CSASKGDDTEAFF.